These 11 T cell receptor beta chains originate from one sample sequenced in a study of regulatory T cells in long-lasting Graves disease. Investigators prepared the TCR beta libraries by applying iRepertoire HTBI primers and Arm-PCR of CDR3 regions. MiXCR, applied by TCRdb to the multiplex PCR reads, yields one record per CDR3 protein. The table shows roughly 700,000 distinct CDR3 sequences, with approximately 31% occurring only once. Indicated time point: persistent/refractory GD, antithyroid drugs over 5 years with positive TRAb. After RNA was extracted from PBMCs, the TCR library was made from it. The sample here was peripheral blood mononuclear cells (PBMCs), taken when the disease was refractory, from a patient treated with antithyroid drugs. These receptors were taken from a female donor with Graves disease.

The J gene is TRBJ1-1, the V gene TRBV7-9; D may be TRBD1 (6 bases). The germline gives CDR1 SEHNR, CDR2 FQNEAQ (reference sequence). The germline V and J ends were trimmed by 8 bases and 2 bases, with 12 bases remaining between them. This CDR3 comprises 13 residues. This CDR3 is CASLTDSNTEAFF. In nucleotides, the CDR3 is TGTGCCAGCCTAACGGACAGTAACACTGAAGCTTTCTTT.

The chain links TRBV5-1 to TRBJ1-3, with a weak D call TRBD1 (5 bases). V lost 4 bases to trimming and J lost 0 bases, with 14 bases between them. The CDR3 loop spans 16 amino acids. Germline V gene lookup returns CDR1 SGHRS and CDR2 YFSETQ. In DNA, the CDR3 is TGCGCCAGCAGCAGTGGTGGGACTAGCTCTGGAAACACCATATATTTT. Protein sequence: CASSSGGTSSGNTIYF. Filled out from reference TRBV5-1 and TRBJ1-3, the complete variable domain reads KAGVTQTPRYLIKTRGQQVTLSCSPISGHRSVSWYQQTPGQGLQFLFEYFSETQRNKGNFPGRFSGRQFSNSRSEMNVSTLELGDSALYLCASSSGGTSSGNTIYFGEGSWLTVV.

There are a few counts of this clonotype. V usage is TRBV12-3 or TRBV12-4 and J usage is TRBJ2-5; D assignment may be TRBD1 or TRBD2 (5 bases each). This CDR3 comprises 14 residues. V was shortened by 5 bases and J by 5 bases, with 15 bases between the two germline ends. The CDR3 sequence: CASSTEDWGETQYF. DNA for the CDR3: TGTGCCAGCAGTACAGAGGACTGGGGGGAGACCCAGTACTTC.

The chain couples TRBV20-1 to TRBJ2-7, with D perhaps given as TRBD1 or TRBD2 (7 bases each). V lost 6 bases to trimming and J lost 1 base, with 19 bases between them. The length of the CDR3 is 15 residues. Germline V lookup: CDR1 DFQATT, CDR2 SNEGSKA (reference sequence). CDR3 protein: CSANPGGGLSYEQYF. The CDR3 DNA reads TGCAGTGCCAACCCAGGGGGGGGGCTATCCTACGAGCAGTACTTC.

This clonotype was seen ten or more times. In DNA form, the CDR3 reads TGTGCCAGCAGCTTACGGGGGGGCGCCAATAGCTACACCTTC. It is translated as CASSLRGGANSYTF. The chain combines TRBV13 with TRBJ1-2; a possible D gene is TRBD1 (6 bases). The CDR3 covers 14 residues. Germline V gene data show CDR1 as PRHDT and CDR2 as FYEKMQ (reference sequence). V was shortened by 2 bases and J by 9 bases, with 16 bases between the two germline ends. Together with reference TRBV13 and TRBJ1-2, the CDR3 gives the full variable domain: AAGVIQSPRHLIKEKRETATLKCYPIPRHDTVYWYQQGPGQDPQFLISFYEKMQSDKGSIPDRFSAQQFSDYHSELNMSSLELGDSALYFCASSLRGGANSYTFGSGTRLTVV.

The gene calls are TRBV12-3 or TRBV12-4 and TRBJ1-4, with TRBD1 identical over 8 bases. This CDR3 region has 13 residues. With 4 bases clipped from V and 7 bases from J, the junction kept 2 bases outside the gene matches. The CDR3 sequence is CASSWTGIEKLFF. For the CDR3, the DNA is TGTGCCAGCAGTTGGACAGGGATTGAAAAACTGTTTTTT.

The gene calls are TRBV29-1 and TRBJ1-1; D perhaps matches TRBD1 (5 bases). The CDR3 runs 15 residues. V shed 4 bases and J shed 1 base, with 16 bases lying between them. Germline CDR1 SQVTM, CDR2 ANQGSEA. In DNA, the CDR3 is TGCAGCGTTGGCGGGTGGGGGTTTAGGAACACTGAAGCTTTCTTT. This encodes CSVGGWGFRNTEAFF.

This clonotype was picked up many times. V usage is TRBV12-3 or TRBV12-4 and J usage is TRBJ1-4, with no clear D. V lost 6 bases and J lost 5, with 16 bases in between. This CDR3 region has 15 residues. The CDR3, as DNA: TGTGCCAGCAGGAAGCACGATACCCGAAATGAAAAACTGTTTTTT. Protein: CASRKHDTRNEKLFF.

In this sample, this clonotype turned up many times. This sequence joins TRBV6-1 and TRBJ2-7, with 13 bases that match TRBD2. Germline trimming cut 4 bases from V and 6 bases from J; bases unmatched to any gene: 6. The germline V gene encodes CDR1 MNHNS and CDR2 SASEGT. This CDR3 spans 15 amino acids. CDR3 DNA: TGTGCCAGCAGTGCACGGACTAGCGGGAGTACCGAGCAGTACTTC. It specifies CASSARTSGSTEQYF.

The chain carries TRBV3-1 and TRBJ1-1; D may be TRBD1 (5 bases). CDR1 LGHDT and CDR2 YNNKEL come from the germline V gene (reference sequence). The CDR3 loop spans 12 amino acids. V dropped 6 bases and J dropped 9 bases, with 14 bases sitting between them. CDR3 in DNA: TGTGCCAGCAGAGGGACGGGGGAAAAAGCTTTCTTT. Residues: CASRGTGEKAFF.

The genes are TRBV18 and TRBJ2-1; 11 positions agree with TRBD2. V was clipped by 3 bases and J by 1 base; unmatched bases: 2. The germline gives CDR1 KGHSH, CDR2 LQKENI. The CDR3 spans 16 residues. The CDR3 region is CASSPGLADSYNEQFF. The DNA for the CDR3 is TGTGCCAGCTCACCGGGACTAGCGGATTCCTACAATGAGCAGTTCTTC.